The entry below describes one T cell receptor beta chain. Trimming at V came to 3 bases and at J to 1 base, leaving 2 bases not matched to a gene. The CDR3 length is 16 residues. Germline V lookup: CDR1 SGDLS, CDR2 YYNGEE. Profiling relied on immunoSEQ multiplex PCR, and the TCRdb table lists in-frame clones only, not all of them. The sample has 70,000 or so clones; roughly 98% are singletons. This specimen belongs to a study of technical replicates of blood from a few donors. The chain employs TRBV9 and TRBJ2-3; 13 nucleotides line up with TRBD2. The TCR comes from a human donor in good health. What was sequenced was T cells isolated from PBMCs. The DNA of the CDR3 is TGTGCCAGCAGCGGACTAGCGGGAGGCGGCACAGATACGCAGTATTTT. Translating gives CASSGLAGGGTDTQYF.